The 22 T cell receptor beta chains in this list originate from one sample, sequenced in a study of T cell responses to AZD1222 COVID-19 vaccine (dated by TCRdb to 2020 to 2023). Sample time point, as interpreted from the label and publication: baseline before first vaccination. Receptor amplification or capture employed the immunoSEQ multiplex PCR assay. Not all clones reach the TCRdb copy of this immuneACCESS table, which keeps in-frame sequences only. Checked studies attribute under half of the gap to unresolved V genes and leave the rest unexplained. This sample lists 150,000 to 200,000 clones; 85% to 95% were detected once. About 4.2% of the sample belongs to the ten largest clones. The sample consisted of peripheral blood, taken on day 0 of AZD1222 vaccination. These receptor sequences come from an adult in good health.

The chain employs TRBV30 and TRBJ1-5; D remains unclear. The CDR3 is 15 amino acids. Germline V gene lookup returns CDR1 GTSNPN and CDR2 SVGIG (reference sequence). Trimming stripped 1 base from V and 2 bases from J, with 12 bases between. Written as DNA, the CDR3 is TGTGCCTGGAGTGACTTTTTGGCGGGCAATCAGCCCCAGCATTTT. Translated, it gives CAWSDFLAGNQPQHF.

This clone was observed a single time. CDR3 region: CAISQGQGNNSPLHF. DNA for the CDR3: TGTGCCATCAGTCAAGGACAGGGGAACAATTCACCCCTCCACTTT. The chain is built from TRBV10-3 and TRBJ1-6; 9 positions agree with TRBD1. J lost 7 bases, V lost 5 bases, and 6 bases had no gene match. Germline CDR1 and CDR2: ENHRY and SYGVKD. The CDR3 spans 15 residues.

The chain carries TRBV24-1 and TRBJ1-4; D unclear. The germline CDR1 and CDR2 sequences are KGHDR and SFDVKD. Trimming removed 3 bases at V and 0 bases at J, with 13 bases between. The CDR3 runs 17 residues. CDR3 nucleotides: TGTGCCACCAGTGATCCGCCCGACGGAGCAACTAATGAAAAACTGTTTTTT. This codes for CATSDPPDGATNEKLFF.

Regarding this clone: A junction end diverges from the germline sequence, so it may reflect a read error. The rearrangement joins TRBV7-7 to TRBJ2-1; TRBD2 agrees at 11 bases. Germline CDR1 reads SSHAT; CDR2 reads FNYEAQ (reference sequence). CDR3 size: 15 residues. CDR3 protein: CASSLVAGGPAEQFF. The DNA for the CDR3 is TGTGCTAGCAGCTTAGTAGCGGGAGGGCCTGCTGAGCAGTTCTTC.

The gene calls are TRBV7-2 and TRBJ1-2; 8 nucleotides agree with TRBD1. CDR3 size: 13 residues. Germline V CDR1 and CDR2: SGHTA, FQGNSA. Losses at the gene ends were 5 bases for V and 4 bases for J; bases not matched to a gene: 3. CDR3 residues: CASSSRGLYGYTF. The CDR3 DNA reads as TGTGCCAGCAGCAGCAGGGGGCTCTATGGCTACACCTTC.

A single count supports this clone. This chain connects TRBV10-3 to TRBJ1-4; D is perhaps TRBD1 (6 bases). The V gene lost 3 bases and the J gene lost 7 bases, with 12 bases spanning the gap. The CDR3 extends over 14 amino acids. Per the germline V gene, CDR1 is ENHRY and CDR2 is SYGVKD. CDR3: CAISDGGASEKLFF. The DNA of the CDR3 is TGTGCCATCAGTGATGGGGGGGCGAGTGAAAAACTGTTTTTT.

The V gene is TRBV6-1, the J gene TRBJ2-1; 14 positions agree with TRBD2. Germline CDR1 reads MNHNS; CDR2 reads SASEGT. The ends lost 4 bases at V and 7 bases at J; junction bases unmatched: 12. The CDR3 has 18 residues. CDR3 amino acids: CASSALGRGLAGVNEQFF. CDR3 DNA: TGTGCCAGCAGTGCCCTGGGGAGGGGACTAGCGGGAGTTAATGAGCAGTTCTTC.

This chain uses TRBV4-3 with TRBJ2-1; 9 bases match TRBD2. The CDR3 covers 17 residues. V lost 0 bases, J lost 6 bases, and 9 bases stayed unmatched. Germline-derived CDR1 and CDR2 are LGHNA and YSLEER. Here the CDR3 reads CASSQDVGGRAGNEQFF. For the CDR3, the DNA is TGCGCCAGCAGCCAAGATGTGGGCGGGAGGGCCGGCAATGAGCAGTTCTTC.

CDR3 bases: TGTGCCAGCAGCCCCCTATTGACGGAGGGAAAACTGTTTTTT. Translating gives CASSPLLTEGKLFF. This rearrangement joins TRBV14 to TRBJ1-4; unclear D gene. The length of the CDR3 is 14 residues. The ends were cut back, 4 bases at V and 10 bases at J, with 16 bases in the middle. Germline-derived CDR1 and CDR2 are SGHDN and FVKESK. Using reference TRBV14 and TRBJ1-4 for the parts outside the CDR3, the full variable domain is EAGVTQFPSHSVIEKGQTVTLRCDPISGHDNLYWYRRVMGKEIKFLLHFVKESKQDESGMPNNRFLAERTGGTYSTLKVQPAELEDSGVYFCASSPLLTEGKLFFGSGTQLSVL.

V gene TRBV21-1 combines with J gene TRBJ1-1. TRBV21-1 is listed as a pseudogene. This CDR3 is 14 amino acids long. CDR3 DNA: TGTGCCAGCAGCAACCCCGCTGATGTAGCTGAAGCTTTCTTT. It encodes CASSNPADVAEAFF.

The genes are TRBV13 and TRBJ1-3; D remains unclear. Germline loops: CDR1 PRHDT, CDR2 FYEKMQ (reference sequence). This CDR3 is built from 16 residues. The V and J ends lost 3 bases and 2 bases respectively, with 14 bases between them. The CDR3 nucleotides are TGTGCCAGCAGCTTCTCCAGTGCATTCGCTGGAAACACCATATATTTT. Encoded protein: CASSFSSAFAGNTIYF. Drawing the rest from reference TRBV13 and TRBJ1-3, the complete variable domain is AAGVIQSPRHLIKEKRETATLKCYPIPRHDTVYWYQQGPGQDPQFLISFYEKMQSDKGSIPDRFSAQQFSDYHSELNMSSLELGDSALYFCASSFSSAFAGNTIYFGEGSWLTVV.

The chain is built from TRBV7-3 and TRBJ1-1; D remains unclear. Germline V gives CDR1 SGHTA, CDR2 FQGTGA. CDR3 size: 18 residues. V was pared by 5 bases and J by 0 bases, with 22 bases between. In DNA, the CDR3 is TGTGCCAGCAGCCTATGGCCCAGTAGTGGATCCATGAACACTGAAGCTTTCTTT. It is translated as CASSLWPSSGSMNTEAFF. The full variable domain, completed using reference TRBV7-3 and TRBJ1-1, is GAGVSQTPSNKVTEKGKYVELRCDPISGHTALYWYRQSLGQGPEFLIYFQGTGAADDSGLPNDRFFAVRPEGSVSTLKIQRTERGDSAVYLCASSLWPSSGSMNTEAFFGQGTRLTVV.

V and J are TRBV13 and TRBJ2-5; 7 bases match TRBD1. The J segment lost 8 bases and the V segment lost 4 bases, leaving 13 bases of the junction unmatched. This CDR3 has 15 residues. Per the germline V gene, CDR1 is PRHDT and CDR2 is FYEKMQ (reference sequence). The CDR3 is CASSSEGQPPYTQYF. The CDR3 DNA is TGTGCCAGCAGCTCCGAGGGACAGCCGCCCTACACCCAGTACTTC.

The J gene is TRBJ1-5, the V gene TRBV18; D uncertain. The V and J ends lost 1 base and 2 bases respectively, with 9 bases between them. CDR1 and CDR2 (germline): KGHSH, LQKENI. CDR3 size: 15 residues. The CDR3 reads CASSPQGFGNQPQHF. Here the CDR3 DNA reads TGTGCCAGCTCACCACAAGGGTTTGGCAATCAGCCCCAGCATTTT.

The chain has TRBV11-2 and TRBJ1-2; 8 bases are shared with TRBD1. Germline CDR1 SGHAT, CDR2 FQNNGV. The CDR3 covers 15 residues. V was pared by 5 bases and J by 8 bases, with 13 bases of the junction left unmatched. This chain's CDR3 is CASSPTGGLLWGYTF. CDR3 bases: TGTGCCAGCAGCCCCACAGGGGGGCTGCTATGGGGCTACACCTTC.

The chain employs TRBV27 and TRBJ2-3; D call uncertain. The CDR3 loop spans 14 amino acids. CDR1 MNHEY and CDR2 SMNVEV come from the germline V gene (reference sequence). The V end was cut by 6 bases, the J end by 1 base, with 11 bases between. CDR3 in amino acids: CASSRKARTDTQYF. The CDR3 DNA follows: TGTGCCAGCAGCCGAAAGGCACGCACAGATACGCAGTATTTT.

This chain connects TRBV28 to TRBJ2-3; D gene ambiguous. Germline-derived CDR1 and CDR2 are MDHEN and SYDVKM. With 2 bases removed from V and 0 bases from J, the gap between germline ends came to 6 bases. The CDR3 spans 14 residues. The CDR3 DNA sequence: TGTGCCAGCAGTTTAGGTAGAAGCACAGATACGCAGTATTTT. This gives the protein CASSLGRSTDTQYF.

The rearrangement uses TRBV30 and TRBJ1-6; D is possibly TRBD1 (6 bases). Germline V gene sequence: CDR1 GTSNPN, CDR2 SVGIG (reference sequence). The ends were cut back, 4 bases at V and 10 bases at J, with 14 bases in the middle. This CDR3 comprises 13 residues. The DNA for the CDR3 is TGTGCCTGGAACTTACAGGGTGACTCACCCCTCCACTTT. Protein product: CAWNLQGDSPLHF.

V gene TRBV27 combines with J gene TRBJ1-5, with D maybe TRBD1 (5 bases). The CDR3 length is 17 residues. CDR1 and CDR2 (germline): MNHEY, SMNVEV (reference sequence). With 6 bases removed from V and 6 bases from J, the gap between germline ends came to 24 bases. The CDR3 sequence: CASRVRIVTGFSQPQHF. The DNA of the CDR3 is TGTGCCAGCAGGGTACGGATCGTAACAGGTTTCTCTCAGCCCCAGCATTTT.

This chain connects TRBV12-3 or TRBV12-4 to TRBJ2-7, with TRBD2 matching 8 bases. The J segment lost 7 bases and the V segment lost 7 bases, leaving 6 bases of the junction unmatched. The length of the CDR3 is 12 residues. The CDR3 bases are TGTGCCAGCACCAAATCGGGGGGGGAGCAGTACTTC. This sequence encodes CASTKSGGEQYF.

This chain connects TRBV5-1 to TRBJ2-5; D perhaps matches TRBD2 (5 bases). Germline CDR1 and CDR2: SGHRS and YFSETQ. The V and J ends lost 4 bases and 1 base respectively, with 11 bases between them. The CDR3 runs 14 residues. DNA of the CDR3: TGCGCCAGCAGCCCGACCACTAGCCAAGAGACCCAGTACTTC. It is translated as CASSPTTSQETQYF.

By share of the sample, this clone is medium-sized. DNA of the CDR3: TGTGCCAGCAGCCGGCGGGGGCCACGACAGAACAATGAGCAGTTCTTC. Its translation: CASSRRGPRQNNEQFF. The V call is TRBV5-4, the J call TRBJ2-1, with D perhaps matching TRBD2 (7 bases). Trimming stripped 4 bases from V and 5 bases from J, with 19 bases between. CDR3 size: 16 residues. The germline gives CDR1 SGHNT, CDR2 YYREEE (reference sequence). Combining the CDR3 with reference TRBV5-4 and TRBJ2-1 gives the whole variable domain ETGVTQSPTHLIKTRGQQVTLRCSSQSGHNTVSWYQQALGQGPQFIFQYYREEENGRGNFPPRFSGLQFPNYSSELNVNALELDDSALYLCASSRRGPRQNNEQFFGPGTRLTVL.